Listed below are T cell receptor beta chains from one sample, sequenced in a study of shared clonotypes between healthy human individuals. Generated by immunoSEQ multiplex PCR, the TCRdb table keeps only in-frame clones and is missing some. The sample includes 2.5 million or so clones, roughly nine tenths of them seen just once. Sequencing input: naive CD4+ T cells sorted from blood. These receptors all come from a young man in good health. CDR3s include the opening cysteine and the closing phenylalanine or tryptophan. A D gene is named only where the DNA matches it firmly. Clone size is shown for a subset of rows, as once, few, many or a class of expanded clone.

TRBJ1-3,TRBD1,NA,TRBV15,CATSESLTTGGFGNTIYF,TGTGCCACCAGTGAAAGCCTTACGACAGGGGGCTTTGGAAACACCATATATTTT
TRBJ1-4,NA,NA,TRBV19,CASSTYRDMFF,TGTGCCAGTAGTACGTACAGGGATATGTTTTTT
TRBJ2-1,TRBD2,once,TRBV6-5,CASSSSTSGYNEQFF,TGTGCCAGCAGTTCCTCGACTAGCGGATACAATGAGCAGTTCTTC
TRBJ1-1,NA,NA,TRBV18,CASSPVQGDTEAFF,TGTGCCAGCTCACCTGTCCAGGGTGATACTGAAGCTTTCTTT
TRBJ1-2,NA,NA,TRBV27,CASSFSGKDYGYTF,TGTGCCAGCAGTTTTAGCGGGAAGGACTATGGCTACACCTTC
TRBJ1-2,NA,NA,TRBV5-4,CASSLGRETSYGYTF,TGTGCCAGCAGCTTGGGCAGGGAGACAAGCTATGGCTACACCTTC
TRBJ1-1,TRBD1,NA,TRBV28,CASSAAYRGLNTEAFF,TGTGCCAGCAGTGCCGCCTACAGGGGGCTGAACACTGAAGCTTTCTTT
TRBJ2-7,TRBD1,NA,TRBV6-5,CASRGGGTGNYEQYF,TGTGCCAGCAGGGGCGGTGGGACAGGAAACTACGAGCAGTACTTC
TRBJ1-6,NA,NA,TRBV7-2,CASSFRENSPLHF,TGTGCCAGCAGCTTTCGCGAGAATTCACCCCTCCACTTT
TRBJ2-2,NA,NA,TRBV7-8,CASSLAVPGELFF,TGTGCCAGCAGCTTAGCTGTACCCGGGGAGCTGTTTTTT
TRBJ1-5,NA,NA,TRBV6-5,CASSYSVRNQPQHF,TGTGCCAGCAGTTACTCGGTCCGCAATCAGCCCCAGCATTTT
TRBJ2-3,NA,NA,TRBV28,CASSPPRGSPDTQYF,TGTGCCAGCAGTCCCCCCCGAGGGTCCCCAGATACGCAGTATTTT
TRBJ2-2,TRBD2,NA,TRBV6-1,CASSGRGRGANTGELFF,TGTGCCAGCAGTGGGAGGGGCCGGGGGGCGAACACCGGGGAGCTGTTTTTT
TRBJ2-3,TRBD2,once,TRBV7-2,CASSPRTSDTDTQYF,TGTGCCAGCAGCCCTCGGACTAGCGACACAGATACGCAGTATTTT
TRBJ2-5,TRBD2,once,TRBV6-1,CASSAPSGGPSYQETQYF,TGTGCCAGCAGTGCCCCTAGCGGGGGGCCCTCTTACCAAGAGACCCAGTACTTC
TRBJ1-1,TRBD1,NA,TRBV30,CAWTGQGQETEAFF,TGTGCCTGGACCGGGCAGGGACAGGAGACTGAAGCTTTCTTT
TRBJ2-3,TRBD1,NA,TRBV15,CATSRPGGDTDTQYF,TGTGCCACCAGCAGACCAGGGGGCGACACAGATACGCAGTATTTT
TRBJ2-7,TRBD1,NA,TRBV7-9,CASSFGTGGYEQYF,TGTGCCAGCAGCTTCGGGACAGGGGGTTACGAGCAGTACTTC
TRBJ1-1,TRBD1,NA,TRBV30,CAWSPLQGKEAFF,TGTGCCTGGAGCCCGCTACAGGGGAAAGAAGCTTTCTTT
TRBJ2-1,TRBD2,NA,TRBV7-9,CASSSLAGKNNEQFF,TGTGCCAGCAGTAGTCTAGCGGGAAAGAACAATGAGCAGTTCTTC
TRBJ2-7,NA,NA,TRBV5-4,CASSLTGGTYEQYF,TGTGCCAGCAGCTTGACTGGGGGGACCTACGAGCAGTACTTC
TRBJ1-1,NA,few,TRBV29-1,CSVEGRLNTEAFF,TGCAGCGTTGAAGGGCGGCTAAACACTGAAGCTTTCTTT
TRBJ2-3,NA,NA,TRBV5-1,CASSLVAGRTDTQYF,TGCGCCAGCAGCTTGGTGGCGGGACGCACAGATACGCAGTATTTT
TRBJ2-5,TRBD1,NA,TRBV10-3,CATKEPGQGDGETQYF,TGTGCCACAAAAGAACCGGGACAGGGGGATGGAGAGACCCAGTACTTC
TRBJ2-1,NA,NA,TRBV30,CAWTGTHEQFF,TGTGCCTGGACAGGGACCCATGAGCAGTTCTTC
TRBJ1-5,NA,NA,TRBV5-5,CASSLERGQPQHF,TGTGCCAGCAGCTTGGAAAGGGGTCAGCCCCAGCATTTT
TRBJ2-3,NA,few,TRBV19,CASSIGQGQDTQYF,TGTGCCAGTAGTATCGGGCAGGGGCAAGATACGCAGTATTTT
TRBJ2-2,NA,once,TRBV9,CASGLVQNTGELFF,TGTGCCAGCGGGCTAGTCCAAAACACCGGGGAGCTGTTTTTT
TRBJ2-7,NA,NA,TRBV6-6,CASSLQGNEQYF,TGTGCCAGCAGTTTACAGGGCAACGAGCAGTACTTC
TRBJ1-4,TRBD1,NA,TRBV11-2,CASSSRTGRGEKLFF,TGTGCCAGCAGCTCCAGGACAGGCAGGGGTGAAAAACTGTTTTTT
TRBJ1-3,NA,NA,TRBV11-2,CASSLDGRDGNTIYF,TGTGCCAGCAGCTTAGACGGCAGAGATGGAAACACCATATATTTT
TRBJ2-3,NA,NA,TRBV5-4,CASSSRTGTDTQYF,TGTGCCAGCAGCTCTCGGACAGGCACAGATACGCAGTATTTT
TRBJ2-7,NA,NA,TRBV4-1,CASSHEGLEQYF,TGCGCCAGCAGCCACGAGGGTCTCGAGCAGTACTTC
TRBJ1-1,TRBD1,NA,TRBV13,CASSQGTGTLIWYF,TGTGCCAGCAGCCAAGGGACAGGAACATTGATTTGGTACTTT
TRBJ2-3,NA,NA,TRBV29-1,CSVRTGSTDTQYF,TGCAGCGTTCGAACAGGGAGCACAGATACGCAGTATTTT
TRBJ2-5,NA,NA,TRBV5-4,CASSFGGRETQYF,TGTGCCAGCAGCTTTGGGGGGAGGGAGACCCAGTACTTC
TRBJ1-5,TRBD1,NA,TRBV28,CASRARTGPNQPQHF,TGTGCCAGCAGGGCAAGGACAGGGCCGAATCAGCCCCAGCATTTT
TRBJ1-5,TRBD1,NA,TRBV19,CASSTTGTVNQPQHF,TGTGCCAGTAGTACTACTGGGACAGTTAATCAGCCCCAGCATTTT
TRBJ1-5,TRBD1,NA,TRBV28,CASSLGQGRVSNQPQHF,TGTGCCAGCAGTCTCGGACAGGGCCGGGTAAGCAATCAGCCCCAGCATTTT
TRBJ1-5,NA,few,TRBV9,CASSPMGYSNQPQHF,TGTGCCAGCAGCCCAATGGGCTATAGCAATCAGCCCCAGCATTTT
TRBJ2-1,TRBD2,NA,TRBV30,CAWSKGLAGGSEQFF,TGTGCCTGGAGTAAAGGACTAGCGGGGGGAAGTGAGCAGTTCTTC
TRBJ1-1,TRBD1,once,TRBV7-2,CASSRQGFGTEAFF,TGTGCCAGCAGCCGACAGGGTTTTGGGACTGAAGCTTTCTTT
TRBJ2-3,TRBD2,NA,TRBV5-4,CASSTWTSGTDTQYF,TGTGCCAGCAGCACATGGACTAGCGGCACAGATACGCAGTATTTT
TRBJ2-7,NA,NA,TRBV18,CASSPMDSSNEQYF,TGTGCCAGCTCACCCATGGACAGTTCTAACGAGCAGTACTTC
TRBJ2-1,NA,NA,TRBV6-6,CASRSGRSYNEQFF,TGTGCCAGCAGATCGGGTCGGTCCTACAATGAGCAGTTCTTC
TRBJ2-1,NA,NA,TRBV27,CASSSGTPAVREQFF,TGTGCCAGCAGTTCCGGGACTCCAGCAGTCAGGGAGCAGTTCTTC
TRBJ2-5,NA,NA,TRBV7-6,CASSLVVGVQETQYF,TGTGCCAGCAGCTTGGTTGTCGGGGTCCAAGAGACCCAGTACTTC
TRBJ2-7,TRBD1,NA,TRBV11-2,CASSPGTASYEQYF,TGTGCCAGCAGCCCCGGGACAGCTTCCTACGAGCAGTACTTC